This T cell receptor (beta chain) was retrieved from a study of memory CD4+ T cells and cytomegalovirus serostatus. This clone was detected only a few times. Single viable CD3+CD4+CD8-CD45RO+ cells were sorted as the memory CD4+ T cells. Germline V lookup: CDR1 MNHNY, CDR2 SVGAGI (reference sequence). The V gene lost 2 bases and the J gene lost 14 bases, with 15 bases spanning the gap. The CDR3 has 13 amino acids. Only in-frame clones appear in the TCRdb table, and some are missing; sequencing was by immunoSEQ multiplex PCR. The sample records 55,000 to 60,000 clones, roughly 81% being singletons. The chain links TRBV6-6 to TRBJ1-4; D gene ambiguous. This clonotype was sampled from an adult in good health and CMV-seronegative. Specimen: memory CD4+ T cells from blood. CDR3 sequence reads: CASSYKTREALFF. The CDR3 DNA reads TGTGCCAGCAGTTACAAGACCCGTGAGGCGCTGTTTTTT.